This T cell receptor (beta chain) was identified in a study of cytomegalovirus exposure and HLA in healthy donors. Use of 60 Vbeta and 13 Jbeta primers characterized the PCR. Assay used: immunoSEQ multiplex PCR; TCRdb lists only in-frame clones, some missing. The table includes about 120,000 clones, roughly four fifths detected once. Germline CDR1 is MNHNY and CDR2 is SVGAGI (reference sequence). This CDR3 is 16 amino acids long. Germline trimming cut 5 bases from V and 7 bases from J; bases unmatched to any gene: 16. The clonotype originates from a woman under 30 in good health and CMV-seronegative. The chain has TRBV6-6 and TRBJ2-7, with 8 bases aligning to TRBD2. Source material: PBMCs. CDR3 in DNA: TGTGCCAGCAGTCCTGGTGGAGGACTAGCAGTAAAAGAGCAGTACTTC. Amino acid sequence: CASSPGGGLAVKEQYF.